This is a list of T cell receptor beta chains from one sample in a study of T-cell memory formation after mild COVID-19. Via MiXCR, TCRdb re-called the 5' RACE reads, giving one row per CDR3 protein. Among about 16,000 distinct CDR3 sequences listed, 20% to 30% were seen once. Sequencing was done on a sample of PBMCs or a T cell subset sorted from them (not recorded which). These receptor sequences come from a man aged 18 to 30 who had mild COVID-19 (a few samples of this study predate the infection). Cell type and time point are not known. The CDR3 runs from the conserved cysteine through the conserved F or W.

length: 13
V: TRBV12-3/TRBV12-4
J: TRBJ1-1
CDR3: CASIPEGNTEAFF

length: 14
V: TRBV12-3/TRBV12-4
J: TRBJ2-3
CDR3: CASTNLGGGDTQYF

length: 16
V: TRBV7-9
J: TRBJ2-5
CDR3: CASSRLVVDRLETQYF

length: 16
V: TRBV7-7
J: TRBJ2-2
CDR3: CASSLLAGANTGELFF

length: 13
V: TRBV6-2/TRBV6-3
J: TRBJ2-1
CDR3: CASSYLDYNEQFF

length: 15
V: TRBV24-1
J: TRBJ2-1
CDR3: CATSDSSWGDNEQFF

length: 12
V: TRBV6-2/TRBV6-3
J: TRBJ2-7
CDR3: CASGRSSYEQYF

length: 15
V: TRBV4-3
J: TRBJ2-1
CDR3: CASSQGRGHYNEQFF

length: 13
V: TRBV5-6
J: TRBJ1-5
CDR3: CASSFGSHQPQHF

length: 15
V: TRBV12-3/TRBV12-4
J: TRBJ2-3
CDR3: CASSLGGGPTDTQYF

length: 15
V: TRBV6-5
J: TRBJ1-6
CDR3: CASSSRTDYNSPLHF

length: 15
V: TRBV5-1
J: TRBJ2-2
CDR3: CASSLSGGDTGELFF

length: 14
V: TRBV20-1
J: TRBJ2-4
CDR3: CSARGPLAKNIQYF

length: 16
V: TRBV24-1
J: TRBJ2-2
CDR3: CATSDLAGGPTGELFF

length: 16
V: TRBV3-1
J: TRBJ1-2
CDR3: CASSPKDYYRVYGYTF

length: 18
V: TRBV7-2
J: TRBJ2-1
CDR3: CASSFHFGWGGLTDRQFF

length: 12
V: TRBV5-1
J: TRBJ2-7
CDR3: CASSEGSYEQYF

length: 14
V: TRBV29-1
J: TRBJ2-7
CDR3: CSVELATGPYEQYF

length: 15
V: TRBV20-1
J: TRBJ1-2
CDR3: CSARDSARGNYGYTF

length: 19
V: TRBV11-2
J: TRBJ2-7
CDR3: CASSLDSLGATIYSYEQYF

length: 13
V: TRBV20-1
J: TRBJ2-7
CDR3: CSATGTSSYEQYF

length: 12
V: TRBV7-2
J: TRBJ2-5
CDR3: CASSKLQETQYF

length: 16
V: TRBV6-5
J: TRBJ2-3
CDR3: CASSYHSSGRTDTQYF

length: 12
V: TRBV12-3/TRBV12-4
J: TRBJ2-3
CDR3: CASRILSGAEYF

length: 15
V: TRBV7-2
J: TRBJ2-1
CDR3: CASSPTAGQGNEQFF

length: 15
V: TRBV10-2
J: TRBJ2-7
CDR3: CASREGTGRSYEQYF

length: 17
V: TRBV7-7
J: TRBJ2-3
CDR3: CASSWGPGRTSTDTQYF

length: 13
V: TRBV20-1
J: TRBJ2-5
CDR3: CSASGTGRETQYF

length: 18
V: TRBV20-1
J: TRBJ2-1
CDR3: CSARDRFLGQGRYNEQFF

length: 15
V: TRBV6-2/TRBV6-3
J: TRBJ1-3
CDR3: CASSYAGYSGNTIYF

length: 12
V: TRBV7-9
J: TRBJ2-3
CDR3: CASSSTSHTQYF

length: 14
V: TRBV5-1
J: TRBJ2-1
CDR3: CASSLRQPVNEQFF

length: 14
V: TRBV20-1
J: TRBJ1-2
CDR3: CSAGTGPGRTGYTF